The 25 T cell receptor beta chains reported below all come from one sample, sequenced in a study of T cell changes during pregnancy in multiple sclerosis. Produced via immunoSEQ multiplex PCR; TCRdb's table is partial and in-frame only. The sample holds about 55,000 clones, about nine tenths seen once. The sample consisted of CD4+ T cells from peripheral blood mononuclear cells, taken in the first trimester of pregnancy. The receptor set was obtained from a female donor with multiple sclerosis, enrolled in a pregnancy study.

The rearrangement uses TRBV18 and TRBJ2-1; D might be TRBD2 (6 bases). The CDR3 consists of 17 residues. V was clipped by 4 bases and J by 0 bases, with 16 bases between them. Germline lookup yields CDR1 KGHSH and CDR2 LQKENI. The CDR3: CASSRLSGSNSYNEQFF. DNA of the CDR3: TGTGCCAGCTCACGCCTTAGCGGATCAAACTCCTACAATGAGCAGTTCTTC. The full variable domain, rest sourced from reference TRBV18 and TRBJ2-1, is NAGVMQNPRHLVRRRGQEARLRCSPMKGHSHVYWYRQLPEEGLKFMVYLQKENIIDESGMPKERFSAEFPKEGPSILRIQQVVRGDSAAYFCASSRLSGSNSYNEQFFGPGTRLTVL.

The chain has TRBV11-2 and TRBJ2-4; D uncertain. This CDR3 comprises 13 residues. V dropped 1 base and J dropped 6 bases, with 7 bases sitting between them. Germline CDR1 is SGHAT and CDR2 is FQNNGV. The CDR3 is CASSLAGGNIQYF. Written as DNA, the CDR3 is TGTGCCAGCAGCTTAGCTGGCGGAAACATTCAGTACTTC.

The V gene is TRBV9, the J gene TRBJ2-1; 9 bases match TRBD1. The CDR3 has 15 residues. Germline V gene sequence: CDR1 SGDLS, CDR2 YYNGEE. The V segment lost 3 bases and the J segment 7 bases; nucleotides outside the gene matches: 8. CDR3 residues: CASSALQGAGNEQFF. CDR3 nucleotide sequence: TGTGCCAGCAGCGCCTTACAGGGGGCCGGGAATGAGCAGTTCTTC.

The chain uses TRBV29-1 and TRBJ1-6; TRBD1 matches at 7 bases. CDR1 SQVTM and CDR2 ANQGSEA come from the germline V gene. The trim removed 3 bases at V and 7 bases at J, leaving 6 bases unmatched. The CDR3 has 14 residues. CDR3 nucleotide sequence: TGCAGCGTTGACACCGGGACAGACAATTCACCCCTCCACTTT. Translated: CSVDTGTDNSPLHF.

V is TRBV18 and J is TRBJ2-5, with D possibly TRBD2 on 6 matching bases. This CDR3 spans 15 amino acids. V was clipped by 0 bases and J by 5 bases, with 13 bases between them. CDR1 is KGHSH and CDR2 is LQKENI in the germline V gene. Here the CDR3 DNA reads TGTGCCAGCTCACCACCGGGGTTCCGGGGGGAGACCCAGTACTTC. It is translated as CASSPPGFRGETQYF.

The chain links TRBV6-1 to TRBJ1-6, with 7 bases fitting TRBD1. The germline V gene encodes CDR1 MNHNS and CDR2 SASEGT. The CDR3 runs 13 residues. J gave up 10 bases and V 7 bases, and 7 bases lay outside the gene matches. CDR3 loop: CASTGTEQSPLHF. In DNA, the CDR3 is TGTGCCAGCACCGGGACAGAACAATCACCCCTCCACTTT.

J is TRBJ1-1 and V is TRBV30, with 8 positions matching TRBD1. The V and J ends lost 8 bases and 7 bases, in that order; junction bases with no gene match: 9. Germline V lookup: CDR1 GTSNPN, CDR2 SVGIG (reference sequence). CDR3 length: 12 residues. CDR3 DNA sequence: TGTGCCAGTGGACAGGGTTCGAATGAAGCTTTCTTT. This gives the protein CASGQGSNEAFF.

The genes are TRBV4-1 and TRBJ2-3; perhaps TRBD2 as D (5 bases). V was shortened by 3 bases and J by 3 bases, with 13 bases between the two germline ends. The germline CDR1 and CDR2 sequences are MGHRA and YSYEKL. The CDR3 is 15 amino acids. CDR3 in amino acids: CASSQPTSRTDTQYF. CDR3 DNA: TGCGCCAGCAGCCAGCCCACTAGTCGGACAGATACGCAGTATTTT.

This clone was seen just once. CDR3 residues: CASSYSGADTQYF. The CDR3 bases are TGTGCCAGCTCATATTCAGGGGCAGATACGCAGTATTTT. The chain links TRBV18 to TRBJ2-3; D perhaps matches TRBD1 (6 bases). Trimming took off 5 bases at V and 4 bases at J, with 10 bases between the two ends. This CDR3 has 13 amino acids. In germline, CDR1 is KGHSH, CDR2 LQKENI.

V and J are TRBV11-3 and TRBJ2-5, with D perhaps matching TRBD2 (6 bases). This CDR3 has 14 amino acids. Germline V gene lookup returns CDR1 SGHNT and CDR2 YENEEA. The V gene lost 5 bases and the J gene lost 9 bases, with 19 bases spanning the gap. CDR3 in DNA: TGTGCCAGCAGCCCGAGGCGGGGCGTCGAGGCCCAGTACTTC. It encodes CASSPRRGVEAQYF.

The V gene is TRBV4-1, the J gene TRBJ2-5; D might be TRBD2 (6 bases). Germline V gene sequence: CDR1 MGHRA, CDR2 YSYEKL. The CDR3 loop spans 14 amino acids. Trimming removed 4 bases from V and 5 bases from J, with 14 bases in between. The CDR3 is CASSPGAGRETQYF. The CDR3 region has the DNA TGCGCCAGCAGCCCCGGGGCAGGGAGGGAGACCCAGTACTTC.

The chain links TRBV2 to TRBJ1-2, with TRBD1 matching 9 bases. CDR3 size: 17 residues. CDR1 and CDR2 (germline): SNHLY, FYNNEI. Trimming at V came to 6 bases and at J to 5 bases, leaving 16 bases not matched to a gene. CDR3 nucleotides: TGTGCCAGCAGGGGGAGGACAGGGGTAGGATTGGGATATGGCTACACCTTC. Protein sequence: CASRGRTGVGLGYGYTF.

The chain is built from TRBV5-6 and TRBJ1-6, with 7 positions matching TRBD1. V lost 3 bases and J lost 6; bases outside the gene matches: 3. The germline gives CDR1 SGHDT, CDR2 YYEEEE. The CDR3 extends over 14 amino acids. CDR3 region: CASSSTGVNSPLHF. CDR3 sequence (DNA): TGTGCCAGCAGCTCTACAGGGGTTAATTCACCCCTCCACTTT.

The chain couples TRBV5-6 to TRBJ1-5, with D uncertain. The CDR3 is 12 amino acids. Germline lookup yields CDR1 SGHDT and CDR2 YYEEEE. Trimming pared 2 bases from V and 4 bases from J, leaving 4 bases between. CDR3 coding DNA: TGTGCCAGCAGCTTCAGTAATCAGCCCCAGCATTTT. It translates to CASSFSNQPQHF.

Concerning this clone itself: The sample carries other DNA sequences with the same CDR3. The rearrangement joins TRBV9 to TRBJ2-5; perhaps TRBD2 as D (6 bases). Germline assignment: CDR1 SGDLS and CDR2 YYNGEE. CDR3 length: 15 amino acids. The V and J ends lost 4 bases and 4 bases respectively, with 17 bases between them. The CDR3 protein is CASSPGDVGGETQYF. CDR3 sequence (DNA): TGTGCCAGCAGCCCGGGGGATGTCGGAGGAGAGACCCAGTACTTC.

In DNA form, the CDR3 reads TGTGCCAGCAGTTTCTCGGGGGGCAACGTTAGGCCCCAGCATTTT. Protein product: CASSFSGGNVRPQHF. The V call is TRBV28, the J call TRBJ1-5, with a weak D call TRBD1 (6 bases). Germline values: CDR1 MDHEN, CDR2 SYDVKM. This CDR3 comprises 15 residues. V dropped 3 bases and J dropped 9 bases, with 18 bases sitting between them.

The chain is built from TRBV7-9 and TRBJ2-1; a weak D match, TRBD2 (6 bases). V was clipped by 2 bases and J by 0 bases, with 8 bases between them. This CDR3 is built from 15 residues. Germline V gives CDR1 SEHNR, CDR2 FQNEAQ (reference sequence). CDR3 nucleotides: TGTGCCAGCAGCTTACGGGGGAGCTCCTACAATGAGCAGTTCTTC. Translated: CASSLRGSSYNEQFF.

The chain combines TRBV6-6 with TRBJ2-1, with 7 bases lining up with TRBD2. After removal of 5 bases from V and 6 bases from J, the junction contained 10 bases not matched to a gene. In germline, CDR1 is MNHNY, CDR2 SVGAGI (reference sequence). This CDR3 is 15 amino acids long. The CDR3 sequence is CASSRGREKSNEQFF. CDR3 nucleotide sequence: TGTGCCAGCAGTCGTGGGCGGGAGAAGTCCAATGAGCAGTTCTTC.

This clone has a handful of counts. The chain recombines TRBV5-6 with TRBJ1-6, with D uncertain. Trimming shortened V by 2 bases and J by 7 bases, and 13 bases separated the two germline ends. The CDR3 is made up of 15 amino acids. Germline assignment: CDR1 SGHDT and CDR2 YYEEEE. The CDR3 sequence: CASSLLRVGNSPLHF. CDR3 nucleotides: TGTGCCAGCAGCTTACTGAGGGTGGGGAATTCACCCCTCCACTTT.

The chain couples TRBV5-5 to TRBJ2-7, with 12 bases lining up with TRBD2. The V and J ends lost 4 bases and 1 base, in that order; junction bases with no gene match: 9. This CDR3 has 17 amino acids. Per the germline V gene, CDR1 is SGHKS and CDR2 is YYEKEE (reference sequence). The CDR3 is CASSLLAGGVPSYEQYF. CDR3 DNA sequence: TGTGCCAGCAGCCTACTAGCGGGGGGCGTACCTTCCTACGAGCAGTACTTC.

The chain is built from TRBV19 and TRBJ2-5; 10 bases align to TRBD2. From germline, CDR1 is LNHDA and CDR2 SQIVND (reference sequence). This CDR3 has 16 amino acids. Losses at the gene ends were 5 bases for V and 3 bases for J; bases not matched to a gene: 9. The DNA for the CDR3 is TGTGCCAGTAGTGATGTTCTAGCGGGAGCAAAAGAGACCCAGTACTTC. Translating it yields CASSDVLAGAKETQYF.

The chain has TRBV11-2 and TRBJ2-7; D is unclear. This CDR3 is built from 15 residues. V lost 5 bases and J 0 bases, leaving 14 bases between the germline ends. Looked up from germline, CDR1 is SGHAT and CDR2 is FQNNGV. The CDR3 nucleotides are TGTGCCAGCAGCCTAGGGCGAGCGACCTCCTACGAGCAGTACTTC. This codes for CASSLGRATSYEQYF.

This clone has only one observation. J is TRBJ1-4 and V is TRBV6-5; D might be TRBD1 (5 bases). Germline values: CDR1 MNHEY, CDR2 SVGAGI. V lost 0 bases to trimming and J lost 8 bases, with 10 bases between them. CDR3 length: 14 amino acids. The CDR3 loop reads CASSYSLNREKLFF. CDR3 coding DNA: TGTGCCAGCAGTTACTCCTTAAACAGGGAAAAACTGTTTTTT.

The CDR3 DNA follows: TGTGCCAGCAGCTACAGGGGCTACGAGCAGTACTTC. As protein: CASSYRGYEQYF. V is TRBV5-6 and J is TRBJ2-7, with TRBD1 identical over 7 bases. With 3 bases clipped from V and 3 bases from J, the junction kept 0 bases outside the gene matches. Per germline, CDR1 SGHDT and CDR2 YYEEEE. CDR3 length: 12 residues.

This rearrangement joins TRBV2 to TRBJ2-7, with 10 bases fitting TRBD1. Trimming removed 6 bases from V and 1 base from J; junction bases left unmatched: 6. The CDR3 sequence is 15 residues long. CDR1 SNHLY and CDR2 FYNNEI come from the germline V gene. The CDR3 protein is CASRGDRGLSYEQYF. The CDR3 nucleotides read TGTGCCAGCAGGGGAGACAGGGGGCTGTCCTACGAGCAGTACTTC.